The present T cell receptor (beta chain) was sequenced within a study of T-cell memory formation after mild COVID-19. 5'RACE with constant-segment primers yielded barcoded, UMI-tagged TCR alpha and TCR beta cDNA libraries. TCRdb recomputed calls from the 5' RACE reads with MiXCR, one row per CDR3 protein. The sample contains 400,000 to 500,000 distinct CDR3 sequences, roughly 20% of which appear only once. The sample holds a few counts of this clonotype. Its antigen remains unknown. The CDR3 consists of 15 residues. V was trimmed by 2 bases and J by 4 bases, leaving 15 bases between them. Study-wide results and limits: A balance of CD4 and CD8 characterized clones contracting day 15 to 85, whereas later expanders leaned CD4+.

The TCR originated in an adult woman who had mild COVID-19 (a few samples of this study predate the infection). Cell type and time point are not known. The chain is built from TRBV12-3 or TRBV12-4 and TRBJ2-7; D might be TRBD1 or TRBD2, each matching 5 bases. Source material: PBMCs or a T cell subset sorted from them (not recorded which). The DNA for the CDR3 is TGTGCCAGCAGTTTACGGGCAGGGAGCCGGTACGAGCAGTACTTC. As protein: CASSLRAGSRYEQYF.